A selection of T cell receptor beta chains follows, all from one sample in a study of follicular helper T cells after annual influenza vaccination. Sequenced by immunoSEQ multiplex PCR; TCRdb stores in-frame clones only, minus some. The table lists a few thousand clones, approximately 83% of them singletons, with around 2% in the top ten. Sequencing used CXCR5+ CD38- circulating T follicular helper cells from blood, obtained on the day of influenza vaccination. These TCRs come from an adult who received the influenza vaccine. The CDR3 runs from the conserved cysteine through the conserved F or W. Each record gives: J gene, D gene, clone size, V gene, CDR3 DNA, CDR3 protein. D genes are given only for firm matches. Rows give clone size only sometimes, using once, few, many, or a class for an expanded clone.

J gene: TRBJ1-4
D gene: .
clone size: .
V gene: TRBV7-2
CDR3 DNA: TGTGCCAGCAGCTTAGCCGGGACGGGGAGTGAAAAACTGTTTTTT
CDR3 protein: CASSLAGTGSEKLFF

J gene: TRBJ1-1
D gene: .
clone size: .
V gene: TRBV6-1
CDR3 DNA: TGTGCCAGCAGATATTCAGGGTCCACTGAAGCTTTCTTT
CDR3 protein: CASRYSGSTEAFF

J gene: TRBJ1-2
D gene: TRBD1
clone size: .
V gene: TRBV9
CDR3 DNA: TGTGCCAGCAGCGCAACCGGGACAGGGAATGGCTACACCTTC
CDR3 protein: CASSATGTGNGYTF

J gene: TRBJ2-3
D gene: TRBD1
clone size: .
V gene: TRBV14
CDR3 DNA: TGTGCCAGCAGCCAAAACAGGGGGCTTACAGATACGCAGTATTTT
CDR3 protein: CASSQNRGLTDTQYF

J gene: TRBJ2-2
D gene: .
clone size: .
V gene: TRBV7-9
CDR3 DNA: TGTGCCAGCAGCTTAGGTCACGGGGCGAACACCGGGGAGCTGTTTTTT
CDR3 protein: CASSLGHGANTGELFF

J gene: TRBJ1-1
D gene: .
clone size: .
V gene: TRBV29-1
CDR3 DNA: TGCAGCGTACAAGGACAGCTGAACACTGAAGCTTTCTTT
CDR3 protein: CSVQGQLNTEAFF

J gene: TRBJ1-6
D gene: .
clone size: .
V gene: TRBV6-1
CDR3 DNA: TGTGCCAGCAGTGAATACGGAGGGACCTTCTCCTATAATTCACCCCTCCACTTT
CDR3 protein: CASSEYGGTFSYNSPLHF

J gene: TRBJ2-6
D gene: .
clone size: .
V gene: TRBV11-3
CDR3 DNA: TGTGCCAGCACCGCGGGGTCTGGGGCCAACGTCCTGACTTTC
CDR3 protein: CASTAGSGANVLTF

J gene: TRBJ1-2
D gene: TRBD1
clone size: .
V gene: TRBV7-2
CDR3 DNA: TGTGCCAGCAGCTTAGTAACCGGGACAGAGAACTATGGCTACACCTTC
CDR3 protein: CASSLVTGTENYGYTF

J gene: TRBJ2-2
D gene: TRBD1
clone size: .
V gene: TRBV10-3
CDR3 DNA: TGTGCCATCAGAGGACAGGTTGCGGACACCGGGGAGCTGTTTTTT
CDR3 protein: CAIRGQVADTGELFF

J gene: TRBJ2-3
D gene: .
clone size: .
V gene: TRBV5-1
CDR3 DNA: TGCGCCAGCAGCGGGGGGAGGAGCACAGATACGCAGTATTTT
CDR3 protein: CASSGGRSTDTQYF

J gene: TRBJ1-1
D gene: .
clone size: .
V gene: TRBV4-3
CDR3 DNA: TGCGCCAGCAGCCAAATTTACGGGGGCGACACTGAAGCTTTCTTT
CDR3 protein: CASSQIYGGDTEAFF

J gene: TRBJ1-2
D gene: .
clone size: .
V gene: TRBV7-2
CDR3 DNA: TGTGCCAGCAGCTTAAGCGACGTCTATGGCTACACCTTC
CDR3 protein: CASSLSDVYGYTF

J gene: TRBJ1-2
D gene: .
clone size: once
V gene: TRBV4-1
CDR3 DNA: TGCGCCAGCAGCCAAGGTATGGGCGTTAACTATGGCTACACCTTC
CDR3 protein: CASSQGMGVNYGYTF

J gene: TRBJ2-7
D gene: TRBD2
clone size: .
V gene: TRBV6-5
CDR3 DNA: TGTGCCAGCAGTGTGACTAGCGGGGGGTCTTACGAGCAGTACTTC
CDR3 protein: CASSVTSGGSYEQYF

J gene: TRBJ1-4
D gene: .
clone size: .
V gene: TRBV9
CDR3 DNA: TGTGCCAGCAGCGCCAACAGGGATTTCGAAAAACTGTTTTTT
CDR3 protein: CASSANRDFEKLFF

J gene: TRBJ1-5
D gene: .
clone size: .
V gene: TRBV6-5
CDR3 DNA: TGTGCCAGCAGTCCGACACTGGGGAGCAATCAGCCCCAGCATTTT
CDR3 protein: CASSPTLGSNQPQHF

J gene: TRBJ2-1
D gene: .
clone size: .
V gene: TRBV10-3
CDR3 DNA: TGTGCCATCAGTGCACGGGCGGACGAGCAGTTCTTC
CDR3 protein: CAISARADEQFF

J gene: TRBJ2-3
D gene: .
clone size: few
V gene: TRBV7-3
CDR3 DNA: TGTGCCAGCAGTATTGGAAATACGCAGTATTTT
CDR3 protein: CASSIGNTQYF

J gene: TRBJ1-2
D gene: .
clone size: .
V gene: TRBV12-1
CDR3 DNA: TGTGCCAGCAGCTTTCACCAGGAGTCCTCATATGGCTACACCTTC
CDR3 protein: CASSFHQESSYGYTF

J gene: TRBJ1-1
D gene: .
clone size: .
V gene: TRBV9
CDR3 DNA: TGTGCCAGCAGACAGACAGCCCAATTGAACACTGAAGCTTTCTTT
CDR3 protein: CASRQTAQLNTEAFF

J gene: TRBJ1-6
D gene: .
clone size: .
V gene: TRBV7-2
CDR3 DNA: TGTGCCAGCAGCTTACCGTCGGGGGGGCGCAATAATTCACCCCTCCACTTT
CDR3 protein: CASSLPSGGRNNSPLHF

J gene: TRBJ2-5
D gene: .
clone size: once
V gene: TRBV11-2
CDR3 DNA: TGTGCCAGCAGCCCCCTGGGAAGGCAAGAGACCCAGTACTTC
CDR3 protein: CASSPLGRQETQYF

J gene: TRBJ2-1
D gene: TRBD2
clone size: .
V gene: TRBV19
CDR3 DNA: TGTGCCAGTAGTAACGGGGGGAACTCCTACAATGAGCAGTTCTTC
CDR3 protein: CASSNGGNSYNEQFF

J gene: TRBJ2-7
D gene: .
clone size: .
V gene: TRBV6-5
CDR3 DNA: TGTGCCAGCACCGCAAACTACGAGCAGTACTTC
CDR3 protein: CASTANYEQYF

J gene: TRBJ1-1
D gene: .
clone size: .
V gene: TRBV7-2
CDR3 DNA: TGTGCCAGCAGCCGGACCCTTCGGGAAGCTTTCTTT
CDR3 protein: CASSRTLREAFF

J gene: TRBJ1-6
D gene: .
clone size: .
V gene: TRBV13
CDR3 DNA: TGTGCCAGCAGCTCCGATTTACATTCACCCCTCCACTTT
CDR3 protein: CASSSDLHSPLHF

J gene: TRBJ2-7
D gene: .
clone size: few
V gene: TRBV5-1
CDR3 DNA: TGCGCCAGCAGCTTGGACAGGGAGGCCTACGAGCAGTACTTC
CDR3 protein: CASSLDREAYEQYF

J gene: TRBJ2-6
D gene: .
clone size: .
V gene: TRBV22-1
CDR3 DNA: TGTCCTGGGAGGATGGCTAGCGAACAAAGTCGGGCCAACGTCCTGACTTTC
CDR3 protein: CPGRMASEQSRANVLTF

J gene: TRBJ2-7
D gene: TRBD1
clone size: .
V gene: TRBV7-9
CDR3 DNA: TGTGCCAGCAGCTTAGGCGCAGGGGGAACAATATACGAGCAGTACTTC
CDR3 protein: CASSLGAGGTIYEQYF

J gene: TRBJ2-3
D gene: TRBD2
clone size: .
V gene: TRBV5-1
CDR3 DNA: TGCGCCAGCAGCCGGGTAGCGGGGGGGCCAGAAGATACGCAGTATTTT
CDR3 protein: CASSRVAGGPEDTQYF

J gene: TRBJ1-1
D gene: TRBD1
clone size: .
V gene: TRBV7-8
CDR3 DNA: TGTGCCAGCAGCTTACAGGGACAGGCCGTCACTGAAGCTTTCTTT
CDR3 protein: CASSLQGQAVTEAFF

J gene: TRBJ2-2
D gene: TRBD1
clone size: .
V gene: TRBV19
CDR3 DNA: TGTGCCAGTAGTTTCGGGACCCGGGACAGGGGGCGAACCGGGGAGCTGTTTTTT
CDR3 protein: CASSFGTRDRGRTGELFF

J gene: TRBJ2-3
D gene: .
clone size: once
V gene: TRBV7-6
CDR3 DNA: TGTGCCAGCAGCCGCAGTGGGGGTTCGACGGCTAATACGCAGTATTTT
CDR3 protein: CASSRSGGSTANTQYF

J gene: TRBJ1-3
D gene: TRBD1
clone size: .
V gene: TRBV7-6
CDR3 DNA: TGTGCCAGCAGCTTTCGACAGGGAGGGGACACCATATATTTT
CDR3 protein: CASSFRQGGDTIYF

J gene: TRBJ1-1
D gene: .
clone size: .
V gene: TRBV5-8
CDR3 DNA: TGTGCCAGCAGCTGGGGTTCTCGCAGGCAACTTACTGAAGCTTTCTTT
CDR3 protein: CASSWGSRRQLTEAFF

J gene: TRBJ1-2
D gene: .
clone size: .
V gene: TRBV20-1
CDR3 DNA: TGCAGTGCTAGATTCGGGGATGGCTACACCTTC
CDR3 protein: CSARFGDGYTF

J gene: TRBJ1-2
D gene: .
clone size: .
V gene: TRBV18
CDR3 DNA: TGTGCCAGCTCCCGCGATAAGACAGACTATGGCTACACCTTC
CDR3 protein: CASSRDKTDYGYTF